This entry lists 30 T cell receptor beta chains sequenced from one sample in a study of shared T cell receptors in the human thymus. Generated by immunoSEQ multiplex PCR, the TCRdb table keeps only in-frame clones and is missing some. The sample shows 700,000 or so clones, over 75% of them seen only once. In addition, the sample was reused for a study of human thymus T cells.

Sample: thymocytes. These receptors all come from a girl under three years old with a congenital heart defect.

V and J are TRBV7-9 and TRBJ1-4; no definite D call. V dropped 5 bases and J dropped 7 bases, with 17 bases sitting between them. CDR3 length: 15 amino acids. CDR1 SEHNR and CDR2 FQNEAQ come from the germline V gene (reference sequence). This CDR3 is CASSVPKARAEKLFF. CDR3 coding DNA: TGTGCCAGCAGCGTCCCAAAAGCGAGGGCTGAAAAACTGTTTTTT.

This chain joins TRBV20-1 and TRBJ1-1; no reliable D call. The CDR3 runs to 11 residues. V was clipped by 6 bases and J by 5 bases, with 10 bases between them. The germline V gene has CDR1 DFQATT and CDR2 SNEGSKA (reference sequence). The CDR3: CSAPRRTEAFF. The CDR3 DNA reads TGCAGTGCCCCCAGAAGAACTGAAGCTTTCTTT.

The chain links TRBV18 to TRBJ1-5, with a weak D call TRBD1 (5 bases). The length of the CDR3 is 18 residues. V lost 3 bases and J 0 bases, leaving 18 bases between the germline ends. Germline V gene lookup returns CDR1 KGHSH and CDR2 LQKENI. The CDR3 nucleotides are TGTGCCAGCTCACCCCCCGGGGGTGGGGGAGATAGCAATCAGCCCCAGCATTTT. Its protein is CASSPPGGGGDSNQPQHF.

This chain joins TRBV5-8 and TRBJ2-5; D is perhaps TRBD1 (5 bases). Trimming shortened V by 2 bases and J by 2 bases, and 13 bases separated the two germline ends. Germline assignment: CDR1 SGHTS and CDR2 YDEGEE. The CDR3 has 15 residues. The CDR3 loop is CASSFLTGPQETQYF. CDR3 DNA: TGTGCCAGCAGCTTCCTTACAGGACCTCAAGAGACCCAGTACTTC.

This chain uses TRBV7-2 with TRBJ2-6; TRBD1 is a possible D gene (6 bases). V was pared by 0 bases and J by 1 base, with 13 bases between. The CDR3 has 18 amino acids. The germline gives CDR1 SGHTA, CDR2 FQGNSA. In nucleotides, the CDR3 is TGTGCCAGCAGCTTAGCTGAGGGGGACGTTTCTGGGGCCAACGTCCTGACTTTC. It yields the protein CASSLAEGDVSGANVLTF.

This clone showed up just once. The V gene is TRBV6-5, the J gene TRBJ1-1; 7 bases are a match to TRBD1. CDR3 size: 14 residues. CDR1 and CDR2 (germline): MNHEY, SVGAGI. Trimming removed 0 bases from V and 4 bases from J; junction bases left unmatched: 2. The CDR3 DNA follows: TGTGCCAGCAGTTACTCAGACAGGGTCACTGAAGCTTTCTTT. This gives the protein CASSYSDRVTEAFF.

CDR3 bases: TGTGCCAGCAGCGGGGGGGGGAGCGTCCCTCAGGGATCCTACAATGAGCAGTTCTTC. It is translated as CASSGGGSVPQGSYNEQFF. V usage is TRBV9 and J usage is TRBJ2-1; 7 nucleotides align to TRBD2. CDR3 length: 19 amino acids. V shed 3 bases, J shed 1 base, and the junction held 16 bases outside the gene matches. Germline V gene lookup returns CDR1 SGDLS and CDR2 YYNGEE.

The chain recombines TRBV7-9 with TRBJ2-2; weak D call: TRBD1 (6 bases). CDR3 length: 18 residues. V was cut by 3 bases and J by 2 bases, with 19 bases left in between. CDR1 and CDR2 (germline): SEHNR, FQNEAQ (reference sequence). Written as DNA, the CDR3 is TGTGCCAGCAGCTTGGACAGCTCCGGGCCCCCAAACACCGGGGAGCTGTTTTTT. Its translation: CASSLDSSGPPNTGELFF.

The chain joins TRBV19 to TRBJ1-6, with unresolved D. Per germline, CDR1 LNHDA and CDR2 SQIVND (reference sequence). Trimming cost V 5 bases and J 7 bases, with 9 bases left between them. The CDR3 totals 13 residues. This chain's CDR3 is CASSSQVNSPLHF. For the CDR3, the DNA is TGTGCCAGTAGTTCGCAGGTCAATTCACCCCTCCACTTT. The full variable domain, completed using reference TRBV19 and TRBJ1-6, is DGGITQSPKYLFRKEGQNVTLSCEQNLNHDAMYWYRQDPGQGLRLIYYSQIVNDFQKGDIAEGYSVSREKKESFPLTVTSAQKNPTAFYLCASSSQVNSPLHFGNGTRLTVT.

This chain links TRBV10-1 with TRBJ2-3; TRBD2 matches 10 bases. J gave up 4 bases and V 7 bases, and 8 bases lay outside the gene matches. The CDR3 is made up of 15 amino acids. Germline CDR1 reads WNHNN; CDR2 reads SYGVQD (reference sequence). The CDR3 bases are TGCGCCAGCACCCCACTAGCGGGGTTATCAGATACGCAGTATTTT. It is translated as CASTPLAGLSDTQYF.

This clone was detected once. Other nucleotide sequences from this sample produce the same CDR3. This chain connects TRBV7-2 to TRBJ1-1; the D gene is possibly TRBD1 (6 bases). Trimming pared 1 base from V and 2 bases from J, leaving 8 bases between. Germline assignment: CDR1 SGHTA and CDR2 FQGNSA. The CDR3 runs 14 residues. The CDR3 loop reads CASSLDRANTEAFF. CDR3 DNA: TGTGCCAGCAGCTTAGACAGGGCCAACACTGAAGCTTTCTTT.

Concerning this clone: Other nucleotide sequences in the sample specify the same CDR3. The CDR3 DNA reads as TGTGCCAGCAGCCCAGTGGTGAGGTTTGCTTCCCCCCTCCACTTT. This encodes CASSPVVRFASPLHF. This chain joins TRBV27 and TRBJ1-6, with D uncertain. Trimming pared 6 bases from V and 13 bases from J, leaving 22 bases between. Germline CDR1 MNHEY, CDR2 SMNVEV (reference sequence). The CDR3 is 15 residues long.

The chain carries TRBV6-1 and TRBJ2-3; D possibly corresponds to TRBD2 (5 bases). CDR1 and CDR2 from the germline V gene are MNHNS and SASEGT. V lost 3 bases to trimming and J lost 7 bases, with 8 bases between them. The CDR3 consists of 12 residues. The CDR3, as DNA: TGTGCCAGCAGTGAGACCGGGAATACGCAGTATTTT. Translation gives CASSETGNTQYF.

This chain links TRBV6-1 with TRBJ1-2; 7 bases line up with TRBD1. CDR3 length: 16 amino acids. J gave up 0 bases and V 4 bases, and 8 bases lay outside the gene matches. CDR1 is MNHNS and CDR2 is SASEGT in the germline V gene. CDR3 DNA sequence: TGTGCCAGCAGTGGCACTAGGACAGGAGCTAACTATGGCTACACCTTC. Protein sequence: CASSGTRTGANYGYTF.

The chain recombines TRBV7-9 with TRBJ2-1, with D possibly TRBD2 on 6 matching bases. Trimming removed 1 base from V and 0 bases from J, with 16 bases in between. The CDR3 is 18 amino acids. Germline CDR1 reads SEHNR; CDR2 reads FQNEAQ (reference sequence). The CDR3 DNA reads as TGTGCCAGCAGCTTAGTTCAGTTATTGCGGGGCTCCTACAATGAGCAGTTCTTC. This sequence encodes CASSLVQLLRGSYNEQFF.

CDR3 sequence reads: CASSPKSPRWPTFPEAFF. The CDR3 DNA follows: TGTGCCAGCAGCCCTAAGTCCCCCCGCTGGCCGACTTTTCCTGAAGCTTTCTTT. V usage is TRBV13 and J usage is TRBJ1-1; D unresolved. The V gene's germline CDR1 is PRHDT and CDR2 FYEKMQ (reference sequence). CDR3 length: 18 amino acids. Between the trimmed V and J ends, which lost 5 bases and 6 bases, there was a span of 28 bases.

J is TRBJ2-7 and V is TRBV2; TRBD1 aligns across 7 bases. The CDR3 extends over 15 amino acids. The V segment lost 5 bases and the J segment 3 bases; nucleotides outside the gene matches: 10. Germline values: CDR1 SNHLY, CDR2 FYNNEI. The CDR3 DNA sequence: TGTGCCAGCAGTCCTGAGACAGGGACGATCTACGAGCAGTACTTC. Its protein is CASSPETGTIYEQYF. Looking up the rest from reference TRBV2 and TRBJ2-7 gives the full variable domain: EPEVTQTPSHQVTQMGQEVILRCVPISNHLYFYWYRQILGQKVEFLVSFYNNEISEKSEIFDDQFSVERPDGSNFTLKIRSTKLEDSAMYFCASSPETGTIYEQYFGPGTRLTVT.

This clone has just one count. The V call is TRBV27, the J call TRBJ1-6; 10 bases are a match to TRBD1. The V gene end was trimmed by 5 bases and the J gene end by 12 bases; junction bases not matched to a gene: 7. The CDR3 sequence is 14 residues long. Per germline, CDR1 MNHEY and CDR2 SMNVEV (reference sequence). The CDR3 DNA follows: TGTGCCAGCAGTGTAGACAGGGGGCCTCGACCCCTCCACTTT. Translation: CASSVDRGPRPLHF.

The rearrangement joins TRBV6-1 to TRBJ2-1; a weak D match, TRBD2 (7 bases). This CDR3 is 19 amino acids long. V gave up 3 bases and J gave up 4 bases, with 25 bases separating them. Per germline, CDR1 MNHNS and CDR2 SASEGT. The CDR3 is CASSESTNPWGGPYNEQFF. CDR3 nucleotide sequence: TGTGCCAGCAGTGAGTCCACGAACCCTTGGGGGGGGCCGTACAATGAGCAGTTCTTC.

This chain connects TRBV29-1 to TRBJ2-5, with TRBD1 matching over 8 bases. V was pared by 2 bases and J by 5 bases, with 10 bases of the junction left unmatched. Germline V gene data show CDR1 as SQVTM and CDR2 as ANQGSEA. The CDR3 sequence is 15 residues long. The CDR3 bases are TGCAGCGTTGAACTACAGGGGGAAAATGGGGAGACCCAGTACTTC. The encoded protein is CSVELQGENGETQYF.

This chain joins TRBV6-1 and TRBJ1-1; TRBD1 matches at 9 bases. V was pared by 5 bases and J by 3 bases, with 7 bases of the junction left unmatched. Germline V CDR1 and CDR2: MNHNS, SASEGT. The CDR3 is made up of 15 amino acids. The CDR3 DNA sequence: TGTGCCAGCAGTCTTCACCGGGACAGGGACACTGAAGCTTTCTTT. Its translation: CASSLHRDRDTEAFF.

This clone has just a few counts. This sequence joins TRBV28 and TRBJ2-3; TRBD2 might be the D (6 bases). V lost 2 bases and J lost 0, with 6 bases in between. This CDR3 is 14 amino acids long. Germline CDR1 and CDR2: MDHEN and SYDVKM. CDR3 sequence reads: CASSLGTSTDTQYF. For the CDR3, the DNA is TGTGCCAGCAGTTTAGGGACTAGCACAGATACGCAGTATTTT.

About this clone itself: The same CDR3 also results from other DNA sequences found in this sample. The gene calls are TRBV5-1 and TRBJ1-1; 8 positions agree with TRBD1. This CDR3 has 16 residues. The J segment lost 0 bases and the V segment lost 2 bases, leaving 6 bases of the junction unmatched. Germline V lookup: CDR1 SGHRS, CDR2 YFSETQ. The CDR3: CASSFGTGLMNTEAFF. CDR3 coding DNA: TGCGCCAGCAGCTTCGGGACAGGTCTGATGAACACTGAAGCTTTCTTT. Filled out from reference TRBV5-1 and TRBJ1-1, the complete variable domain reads KAGVTQTPRYLIKTRGQQVTLSCSPISGHRSVSWYQQTPGQGLQFLFEYFSETQRNKGNFPGRFSGRQFSNSRSEMNVSTLELGDSALYLCASSFGTGLMNTEAFFGQGTRLTVV.

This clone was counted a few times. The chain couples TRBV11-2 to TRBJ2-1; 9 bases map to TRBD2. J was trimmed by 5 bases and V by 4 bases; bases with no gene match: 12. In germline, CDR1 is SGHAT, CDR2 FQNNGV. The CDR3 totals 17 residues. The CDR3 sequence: CASSCTGTSRGNNEQFF. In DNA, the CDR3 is TGTGCCAGCAGCTGTACAGGGACTAGCAGAGGCAACAATGAGCAGTTCTTC.

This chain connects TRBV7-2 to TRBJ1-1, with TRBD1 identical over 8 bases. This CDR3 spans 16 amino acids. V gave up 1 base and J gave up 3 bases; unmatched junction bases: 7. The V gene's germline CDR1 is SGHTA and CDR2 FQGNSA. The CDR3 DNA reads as TGTGCCAGCAGCTTAGAAGAGACAGGGGTATACACTGAAGCTTTCTTT. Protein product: CASSLEETGVYTEAFF.

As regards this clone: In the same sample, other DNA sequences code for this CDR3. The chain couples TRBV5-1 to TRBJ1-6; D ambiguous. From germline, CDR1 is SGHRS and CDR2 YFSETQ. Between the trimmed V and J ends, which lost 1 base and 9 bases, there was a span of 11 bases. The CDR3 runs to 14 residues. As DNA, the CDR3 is TGCGCCAGCAGCTTGTTCACCCTGGCTTCACCCCTCCACTTT. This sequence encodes CASSLFTLASPLHF.

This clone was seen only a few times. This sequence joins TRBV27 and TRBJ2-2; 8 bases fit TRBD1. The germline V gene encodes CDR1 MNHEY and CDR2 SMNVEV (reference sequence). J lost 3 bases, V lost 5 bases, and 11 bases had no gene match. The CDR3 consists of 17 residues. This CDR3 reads CASSNSPGQAHTGELFF. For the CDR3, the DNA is TGTGCCAGCAGTAACTCGCCGGGACAGGCGCACACCGGGGAGCTGTTTTTT.

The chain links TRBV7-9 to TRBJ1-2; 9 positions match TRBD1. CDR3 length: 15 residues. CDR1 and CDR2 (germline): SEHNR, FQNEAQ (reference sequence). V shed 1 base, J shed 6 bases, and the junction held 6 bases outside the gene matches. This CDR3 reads CASSLGRDRAHGYTF. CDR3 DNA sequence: TGTGCCAGCAGCTTAGGACGGGACAGGGCCCATGGCTACACCTTC.

The CDR3 sequence: CASSRGEGYNSPLHF. In nucleotides, the CDR3 is TGTGCCAGCAGCCGCGGGGAGGGTTATAATTCACCCCTCCACTTT. The chain is built from TRBV9 and TRBJ1-6; D is uncertain. V was shortened by 4 bases and J by 4 bases, with 12 bases between the two germline ends. The CDR3 spans 15 residues. Germline CDR1 reads SGDLS; CDR2 reads YYNGEE.

The CDR3: CASSLICPHANTGELFF. The CDR3 region has the DNA TGTGCCAGCAGTTTAATTTGTCCACATGCGAACACCGGGGAGCTGTTTTTT. The chain combines TRBV27 with TRBJ2-2; D gene ambiguous. Germline V gene sequence: CDR1 MNHEY, CDR2 SMNVEV (reference sequence). This CDR3 comprises 17 residues. The V end was cut by 2 bases, the J end by 0 bases, with 13 bases between.